This section outlines one TCR beta chain sequence together with its context. Its antigen is still unknown. The input lacks base qualities; no much larger clone sits a single base away. The cohort consisted of some 730 healthy bone marrow donors. At the time of sampling, every cohort member was nominally healthy, though immune exposures that went unrecorded were likely present. The donor tested CMV seropositive, placing the donor among the 289 seropositive members of the cohort. Every donor gave a peripheral blood sample, and the peripheral blood mononuclear cells from that sample were used for TCR beta sequencing. Genomic DNA was extracted from the blood cell samples with the Qiagen DNeasy Blood Extraction Kit. The library was prepared using the immunoSEQ multiplex PCR assay. For the multiplex PCR, a mixture combining 60 forward primers for TCR Vbeta segments and 13 reverse primers for TCR Jbeta segments was used. The CDR3 region of rearranged TCR beta genes was amplified from genomic DNA with a multiplex PCR assay. The Illumina HiSeq System was used to sequence the amplified TCR beta libraries as 87-base-pair reads. Per the original workflow: Across the roughly 670 repertoires, a later analysis counted around 80 million unique TCR beta chains, approximately 10 million of which were shared by at least two donors. Raw reads were error-corrected and collapsed into unique sequences by a nearest-neighbor algorithm in which closely related sequences were merged to remove PCR and sequencing errors. V, D and J gene segments were assigned by aligning CDR3 sequences to IMGT reference sequences. Each retained sequence needed at least a six-nucleotide match to both a V gene segment and a J gene segment. A rearrangement was called productive if the CDR3 had no stop codons and remained in frame with V and J, and every other rearrangement was called non-productive. Following IMGT convention, CDR3 was defined as the stretch from the second conserved V-encoded cysteine to the conserved J-encoded phenylalanine. Sequences without an unambiguous match to a single V gene segment were excluded from the earlier analysis of about 630 of the donors. In an earlier analysis of about 590 of the donors, a V segment was called functional when productive rearrangements were above 56.7%, and segregating when the standard deviation between donors exceeded 5%. A statistical classification framework was built to diagnose cytomegalovirus status from the catalog of TCR beta chain sequences. In a later analysis, V and J genes were assigned by comparing TCR nucleotide sequences against IMGT/GENE-DB human TR gene sequences. A later analysis assigned CDR3 sequences and most-parsimonious VDJ recombination scenarios with the TCRdist pipeline. In a later analysis, every TCR beta chain was defined by the combination of its CDR3 amino acid sequence and its V-gene family, and reads without a unique V-gene family were dropped. A later analysis removed 550 to 650 highly shared, low-generation-probability nucleotide sequences to deal with suspected cross-contamination and a sequencing artifact. In a later analysis, a clonal expansion index for each public chain was calculated from normalized within-repertoire ranks of inferred template counts. In a later analysis, generation probabilities were computed using a VDJ recombination model fitted to out-of-frame rearrangements, and the results were checked against IGoR. In a later analysis, TCR-TCR, TCR-HLA and TCR-CMV co-occurrence was scored with hypergeometric tests, and a repertoire-size bias correction was applied to TCR pairs. In a later analysis, false discovery rates were estimated by permuting HLA or CMV assignments 20 times. A later analysis grouped co-occurring TCRs with DBSCAN, adding TCRdist sequence similarity when clustering within HLA-allele-positive subsets. Co-occurrence clustering excluded repertoires with fewer than 30,000 or more than 120,000 public chains, plus five with anomalous nucleotide sharing. Here the immuneACCESS table is served through TCRdb, limited to in-frame sequences with V and J called. Missing clones are a known gap in these copies; in checked studies unresolved V genes cover under half, and the rest lacks a known reason. From that table come the V and J calls and clone size; the DNA was used to work out D and trimming. This sample comprises under 150,000 clones, approximately 81% of them detected only once. The ten largest clonotypes hold 4.3% of the sample.

These data come from a study of cytomegalovirus exposure and HLA in healthy donors (TCRdb year 2017). Background on the whole study: In an earlier analysis of fewer than 750 of the donors, approximately 300 Gb of sequence data and some 120 million unique TCR beta sequences from roughly 200 million T cells were reported. An early release covering just under 650 HLA-typed donors comprised approximately 290 gigabases of sequencing data and around 80 million unique TCR sequences. Among the roughly 430 genotyped donors, around 81% belonged to the genetic ancestry cluster associated with self-reported Caucasian donors. The study was designed to test whether signatures of past pathogen exposure could be identified by cataloging public T cell receptors. The study profiled the T cell repertoires of about 720 subjects by immunosequencing and related them to cytomegalovirus serostatus. Along with the roughly 670-subject first cohort, a separate validation cohort of over 90 different subjects was used. To predict cytomegalovirus infection status, the study combined high-throughput TCR immunosequencing, statistical association of individual TCRs with disease status, and machine learning. A later analysis re-examined previously published TCR beta repertoires from around 670 donors and added high-resolution HLA genotyping to investigate patterns of TCR occurrence. The later analysis used no new phenotypic data to find candidate immune exposures, relying instead on TCR beta sequences and their occurrence across donors. To decide whether each TCR beta V gene segment behaved as functional or pseudogenic, an earlier analysis of some 580 of the donors relied on high-throughput TCR beta sequencing. Alongside the repertoire data, information on donor age, sex, ethnicity and CMV serostatus was compiled. Genome-wide SNP genotypes for about 55% of the roughly 670 donors were used in a later genetic analysis, which treated that subset as a discovery cohort. All discovery cohort repertoires had been generated on a single sequencing platform. Both class I and class II loci were covered by HLA typing, at four-digit resolution. The number of typed donors differed by locus: about 620-630 for A, B, C, DRB1 and DQB1; 500 to 550 for DQA1; over 600 for DPA1; and around 490 for DPB1. Because of strong linkage in the cohort, roughly five DR-DQ haplotypes were treated as single units for association and clustering. Among under 450 genotyped donors of the cohort, an average of about 240,000 unique TCR beta nucleotide sequences were sequenced per donor, roughly a sixth of them non-productive. Overall study outcomes, separate from this receptor: In an earlier analysis of over 550 of the donors, most TCR beta V segments were observed in productive rearrangements about 87% or about 30% of the time, broadly matching IMGT annotations. A group of highly shared sequence variants was considered likely to be a technical artifact of the sequencing pipeline. In a later genetic analysis, fewer N-insertions in productive TCRs were reported among donors in an Asian-associated ancestry cluster than the roughly 670-donor mean. A few of the identified cytomegalovirus-associated TCR beta chains were confirmed in vitro to be specific for cytomegalovirus antigens. When HLA alleles, especially DR and DQ, strongly co-occurred, TCR associations were difficult to assign to individual alleles. An association between a missense DCLRE1C variant and V-gene and J-gene trimming of TCR beta chains was found in a later genetic analysis and replicated in an independent cohort. The study listed 150 to 200 TCR beta chains as associated with cytomegalovirus. It was suggested by the authors that the approach could potentially be generalized to other disease states and immunological phenotypes. Only TCR beta chains were sequenced in this cohort, and the absence of alpha or paired-chain data limited detectable features. In a later analysis, about 17,000 TCR beta sequences were associated with specific HLA alleles at a false discovery rate of 0.05. Some IMGT-functional V segments, including TRBV6-2 and TRBV6-3, could not be distinguished by the 87-base-pair reads and were therefore excluded. Immune exposure information for the cohort was limited to CMV serostatus. While some public TCRs were present in many individuals, most TCR sequences turned up only very rarely across donors. Because some donors lacked HLA typing at each locus, the association tests relied only on the typed subset. In a later analysis, TCR association rates were found to vary across HLA loci, with the most associated TCRs seen for DRB1 alleles and the fewest for HLA-C alleles. Cytomegalovirus status was reported to be diagnosed by the classifier with high specificity and sensitivity in both the original and validation cohorts. The earlier analysis of about 600 of the donors excluded some 15 rarely observed V segments, including chromosome 9 orphons, because counts were too low. In a later analysis, HLA-associated TCR beta chains showed more clonal expansion and lower generation probabilities than non-associated chains that were equally common. The presence/absence analyses assumed that sequencing depth was roughly uniform across donors, and that assumption may not be true. Linkage disequilibrium might explain the correlated functional status among segregating V segments, but an unknown experimental factor could not be ruled out. According to a later analysis, parvovirus B19, influenza, CMV and Epstein-Barr virus appeared linked to several top co-occurrence clusters. A further reported finding was that TCR beta sequences accurately predicted the HLA-A and HLA-B alleles for most subjects in the first cohort. Most CMV-associated TCR beta chains appeared to be HLA-restricted in a later analysis, and the HLA associations seemed to be driven largely by CMV exposure.

Cut back by 5 bases and 0 bases, the V and J ends lie 13 bases apart. The germline V gene (reference sequence) sets CDR1 to LNHDA and CDR2 to SQIVND. The CDR3 numbers 16 residues from cysteine through phenylalanine. The read is trimmed to its CDR3 DNA, 48 bases read in frame from base 1. This sequence uses TRBV19 and TRBJ2-2; the D region possibly corresponds to TRBD1 (6 bases align). Sequencing used PBMCs. This TCR came from a woman aged 40-49 years in good health and CMV-seropositive. The DNA sequence is as follows: TGTGCCAGTAGTGCCGGGACACTCGCGAACACCGGGGAGCTGTTTTTT. The encoded protein is CASSAGTLANTGELFF.